The TCR beta chain described here comes from a study of blood T cell repertoires in COVID-19. The data were produced by immunoSEQ multiplex PCR, yet TCRdb's version contains in-frame clones alone and is incomplete. The table lists about 78,000 clones, 80% to 95% of them singletons. J gave up 7 bases and V 8 bases, and 9 bases lay outside the gene matches. Germline V lookup: CDR1 LNHDA, CDR2 SQIVND (reference sequence). The CDR3 runs to 14 residues. This chain uses TRBV19 with TRBJ2-7, with 12 nucleotides matching TRBD1. The source material was peripheral blood. The receptor's source is a woman aged 80 or older with acute or convalescent COVID-19. CDR3 sequence (DNA): TGTGCCAGTTCTCCGGGACAGGGGGCGAGTGAGCAGTACTTC. Translated, it gives CASSPGQGASEQYF.